The 26 T cell receptor beta chains presented below share a single source sample, sequenced in a study of blood T cell repertoires in COVID-19 (dated by TCRdb to the early 2020s). Library preparation was by the immunoSEQ multiplex PCR assay. Drawn from immuneACCESS, this table holds only the in-frame rearrangements with V and J called that TCRdb kept. Clones are partly lost; checked studies trace under half to an unresolved V gene and leave the rest unexplained. The sample yields 450,000 or so clones; over 85% were counted once. The ten largest clones add up to 0.7% to 0.85% of the sample. Sequencing was carried out using peripheral blood. These receptors were taken from a man in his late teens or twenties with COVID-19, enrolled during active disease.

This sequence joins TRBV23-1 and TRBJ1-2; 10 positions match TRBD1. TRBV23-1 is treated as an ORF (open reading frame) with a function not yet certain. J gave up 8 bases and V 1 base, and 7 bases lay outside the gene matches. CDR3 length equals 15 residues. The CDR3 reads CASSQLGRDRGGYTF. CDR3 coding DNA: TGCGCCAGCAGTCAATTGGGCCGGGACAGGGGCGGCTACACCTTC.

Only one count was recorded for this clone. The genes are TRBV19 and TRBJ2-1, with TRBD1 matching over 7 bases. The V and J ends lost 5 bases and 8 bases, in that order; junction bases with no gene match: 6. The CDR3 is made up of 13 amino acids. Germline V gene sequence: CDR1 LNHDA, CDR2 SQIVND (reference sequence). The CDR3 region is CASSPRGYDEQFF. The DNA for the CDR3 is TGTGCCAGTAGTCCCAGGGGGTATGATGAGCAGTTCTTC.

The genes are TRBV7-2 and TRBJ1-3; 11 positions agree with TRBD1. The germline V gene has CDR1 SGHTA and CDR2 FQGNSA. This CDR3 is 17 amino acids long. Trimming cost V 4 bases and J 4 bases; bases outside gene matches: 9. The CDR3 region has the DNA TGTGCCAGCAGCTCTGGGGGGACAGGGGGTTTGGGAAACACCATATATTTT. Encoded protein: CASSSGGTGGLGNTIYF.

J is TRBJ2-6 and V is TRBV2; no reliable D call. The CDR3 runs to 15 residues. V lost 7 bases and J 0 bases, leaving 10 bases between the germline ends. Germline CDR1 SNHLY, CDR2 FYNNEI. The CDR3 protein is CASTVADSGANVLTF. The CDR3 nucleotides are TGTGCCAGCACCGTAGCAGACTCTGGGGCCAACGTCCTGACTTTC.

This clone was picked up a small number of times. V gene TRBV5-1 combines with J gene TRBJ1-2, with TRBD1 matching over 9 bases. CDR3 length equals 17 residues. With 1 base clipped from V and 4 bases from J, the junction kept 11 bases outside the gene matches. Germline V lookup: CDR1 SGHRS, CDR2 YFSETQ. The CDR3 loop is CASSLMGQGIQGYGYTF. CDR3 nucleotide sequence: TGCGCCAGCAGCTTGATGGGACAGGGAATTCAGGGCTATGGCTACACCTTC.

V usage is TRBV7-8 and J usage is TRBJ2-7; 9 nucleotides line up with TRBD1. From germline, CDR1 is SGHVS and CDR2 FQNEAQ. V lost 8 bases, J lost 4 bases, and 9 bases stayed unmatched. The length of the CDR3 is 14 residues. In nucleotides, the CDR3 is TGTGCCAGCGCACCGGGACAGGGAAAATACGAGCAGTACTTC. Protein sequence: CASAPGQGKYEQYF.

This clone was seen once. The genes are TRBV19 and TRBJ1-2; D uncertain. Germline CDR1 is LNHDA and CDR2 is SQIVND (reference sequence). Trimming removed 3 bases at V and 0 bases at J, with 5 bases between. The CDR3 spans 13 residues. The CDR3 loop reads CASSIRTNYGYTF. As DNA, the CDR3 is TGTGCCAGTAGTATCAGGACTAACTATGGCTACACCTTC.

With regard to this clone: A junction end diverges from the germline sequence, so it may reflect a read error. The rearrangement uses TRBV3-1 (or the pseudogene TRBV3-2) and TRBJ2-7, with D possibly TRBD2 on 5 matching bases. The CDR3 is made up of 13 amino acids. Per germline, CDR1 LGHDT and CDR2 YNNKEL (reference sequence). CDR3 sequence reads: CASSLGGSRAHDF. CDR3 in DNA: TGTGCCAGCAGCCTAGGCGGGTCACGAGCACATGACTTC.

V and J are TRBV7-9 and TRBJ2-2, with D maybe TRBD2 (6 bases). The CDR3 is 12 amino acids. V dropped 8 bases and J dropped 4 bases, with 8 bases sitting between them. Germline-derived CDR1 and CDR2 are SEHNR and FQNEAQ (reference sequence). The CDR3 DNA reads TGTGCCAGCGTGGGGGGCACCGGGGAGCTGTTTTTT. As protein: CASVGGTGELFF.

This chain uses TRBV19 with TRBJ1-2; 9 bases match TRBD1. Germline lookup yields CDR1 LNHDA and CDR2 SQIVND (reference sequence). V was clipped by 7 bases and J by 4 bases; unmatched bases: 7. This CDR3 is built from 14 residues. The CDR3 bases are TGTGCCAGTACCGAGGACAGGGGAAGCTATGGCTACACCTTC. This encodes CASTEDRGSYGYTF.

This clone occurred once. The V and J genes are TRBV11-2 and TRBJ2-7; 7 nucleotides agree with TRBD2. The CDR3 spans 12 residues. CDR1 and CDR2 from the germline V gene are SGHAT and FQNNGV. The V gene end was trimmed by 3 bases and the J gene end by 7 bases; junction bases not matched to a gene: 3. CDR3: CASSFVAGEQYF. Written as DNA, the CDR3 is TGTGCCAGCAGCTTTGTAGCGGGTGAGCAGTACTTC.

The chain has TRBV6-5 and TRBJ1-1, with D possibly matching TRBD1 (5 bases). Germline CDR1 is MNHEY and CDR2 is SVGAGI. The germline V and J ends were trimmed by 6 bases and 1 base, with 12 bases remaining between them. The CDR3 has 14 residues. In DNA form, the CDR3 reads TGTGCCAGCAGAAGCAGGGTGGAGAACACTGAAGCTTTCTTT. Translating gives CASRSRVENTEAFF.

This clone occurred once. The V gene is TRBV9, the J gene TRBJ2-1; 10 positions match TRBD2. CDR3 size: 17 residues. Germline CDR1 SGDLS, CDR2 YYNGEE. With V trimmed by 0 bases and J by 9 bases, 12 bases remained unmatched. CDR3 residues: CASSVAGLATHAAEQFF. The CDR3 nucleotides read TGTGCCAGCAGCGTAGCGGGACTAGCGACCCACGCTGCTGAGCAGTTCTTC.

The chain carries TRBV19 and TRBJ2-4, with D unclear. V was trimmed by 3 bases and J by 3 bases, leaving 3 bases between them. The CDR3 is 12 residues long. CDR1 and CDR2 from the germline V gene are LNHDA and SQIVND (reference sequence). Written as DNA, the CDR3 is TGTGCCAGTAGTATTAGCAAAAACATTCAGTACTTC. Residues: CASSISKNIQYF.

J is TRBJ1-5 and V is TRBV2; TRBD1 agrees at 11 bases. Germline V gene data show CDR1 as SNHLY and CDR2 as FYNNEI. Losses at the gene ends were 6 bases for V and 6 bases for J; bases not matched to a gene: 7. CDR3 size: 15 residues. CDR3 region: CASSPGTGGVQPQHF. CDR3 nucleotides: TGTGCCAGCAGCCCCGGGACAGGGGGTGTTCAGCCCCAGCATTTT.

This clone has just one count. The chain uses TRBV12-3 or TRBV12-4 and TRBJ2-5; D call uncertain. CDR3 length equals 11 residues. The V end lost 6 bases, the J end lost 9 bases, and 11 bases lay between the germline ends. CDR3 loop: CASSSTEAQYF. CDR3 bases: TGTGCCAGCAGCTCTACCGAGGCCCAGTACTTC.

The chain uses TRBV19 and TRBJ1-5, with TRBD1 matching 10 bases. The germline V gene has CDR1 LNHDA and CDR2 SQIVND (reference sequence). The CDR3 has 19 amino acids. V dropped 7 bases and J dropped 2; count of bases not matched to a gene: 17. The CDR3 loop is CASTLRSGQGILGNQPQHF. In DNA, the CDR3 is TGTGCCAGTACCTTAAGGTCGGGACAGGGGATTTTGGGCAATCAGCCCCAGCATTTT.

The chain carries TRBV18 and TRBJ2-1; TRBD2 is a possible D gene (6 bases). The CDR3 is 14 residues long. Trimming pared 2 bases from V and 7 bases from J, leaving 12 bases between. Germline V gene sequence: CDR1 KGHSH, CDR2 LQKENI. CDR3 in DNA: TGTGCCAGCTCACCATCCCGGGACTTGAATGAGCAGTTCTTC. Its translation: CASSPSRDLNEQFF.

V is TRBV28 and J is TRBJ1-2, with D possibly matching TRBD1 (5 bases). The germline V gene has CDR1 MDHEN and CDR2 SYDVKM. This CDR3 spans 13 amino acids. V lost 3 bases to trimming and J lost 4 bases, with 9 bases between them. CDR3 loop: CASSFSRVYGYTF. CDR3 sequence (DNA): TGTGCCAGCAGTTTTTCCAGGGTCTATGGCTACACCTTC.

The chain combines TRBV5-1 with TRBJ2-5, with 7 bases lining up with TRBD1. V shed 4 bases and J 2 bases; nucleotides not matched to a gene: 2. The germline gives CDR1 SGHRS, CDR2 YFSETQ. This CDR3 comprises 13 residues. The CDR3, as DNA: TGCGCCAGCAGCACCAGGGGGCAAGAGACCCAGTACTTC. As protein: CASSTRGQETQYF. The full variable domain, rest sourced from reference TRBV5-1 and TRBJ2-5, is KAGVTQTPRYLIKTRGQQVTLSCSPISGHRSVSWYQQTPGQGLQFLFEYFSETQRNKGNFPGRFSGRQFSNSRSEMNVSTLELGDSALYLCASSTRGQETQYFGPGTRLLVL.

In its sample, this clone was seen once. The chain recombines TRBV28 with TRBJ2-1; 9 nucleotides line up with TRBD2. Germline V gives CDR1 MDHEN, CDR2 SYDVKM. J gave up 7 bases and V 6 bases, and 1 base lay outside the gene matches. There are 12 residues in the CDR3. The DNA of the CDR3 is TGTGCCAGCAGAAGCGGGAGGAATGAGCAGTTCTTC. Translating gives CASRSGRNEQFF.

This chain uses TRBV10-3 with TRBJ1-5; D may be TRBD1 (6 bases). The CDR3 runs 19 residues. Germline assignment: CDR1 ENHRY and CDR2 SYGVKD. V was pared by 0 bases and J by 5 bases, with 23 bases between. The CDR3 spells CAISESSRTLGQTYQPQHF. Here the CDR3 DNA reads TGTGCCATCAGTGAGTCTTCCCGAACCCTCGGACAGACTTATCAGCCCCAGCATTTT.

Only one count was recorded for this clone. The chain carries TRBV6-5 and TRBJ1-2; 7 bases are a match to TRBD1. This CDR3 is built from 14 residues. In germline, CDR1 is MNHEY, CDR2 SVGAGI. Germline trimming cut 6 bases from V and 5 bases from J; bases unmatched to any gene: 9. The chain's CDR3 is CASSDGGQLYGYTF. CDR3 DNA: TGTGCCAGCAGCGACGGGGGACAGCTATATGGCTACACCTTC.

The chain uses TRBV18 and TRBJ1-3, with a weak D call TRBD1 (5 bases). The CDR3 is 16 residues long. CDR1 is KGHSH, CDR2 LQKENI, per germline. V lost 1 base and J lost 0, with 10 bases in between. For the CDR3, the DNA is TGTGCCAGCTCACCACGGGGCCGGAACTCTGGAAACACCATATATTTT. Translation: CASSPRGRNSGNTIYF.

This clone appeared once. The chain has TRBV30 and TRBJ1-2; D may be TRBD1 (5 bases). V was shortened by 5 bases and J by 1 base, with 14 bases between the two germline ends. This CDR3 comprises 14 residues. Germline V lookup: CDR1 GTSNPN, CDR2 SVGIG (reference sequence). In DNA form, the CDR3 reads TGTGCCTGGGGTGGACACGGTAATAACTATGGCTACACCTTC. Protein: CAWGGHGNNYGYTF.

The chain carries TRBV28 and TRBJ1-3; D uncertain. This CDR3 has 15 residues. From germline, CDR1 is MDHEN and CDR2 SYDVKM. V lost 6 bases to trimming and J lost 0 bases, with 12 bases between them. The CDR3 DNA reads TGTGCCAGCAGCCTTTTAATGCGCTCTGGAAACACCATATATTTT. It translates to CASSLLMRSGNTIYF.